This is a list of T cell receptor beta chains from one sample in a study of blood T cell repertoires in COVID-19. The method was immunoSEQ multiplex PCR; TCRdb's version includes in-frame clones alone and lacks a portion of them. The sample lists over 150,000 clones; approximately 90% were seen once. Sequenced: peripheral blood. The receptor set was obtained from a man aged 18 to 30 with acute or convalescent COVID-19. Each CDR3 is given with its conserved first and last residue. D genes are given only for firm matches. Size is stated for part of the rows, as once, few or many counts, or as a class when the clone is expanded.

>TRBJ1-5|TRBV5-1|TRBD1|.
CASSLEGTVANQPQHF
TGCGCCAGCAGCTTGGAGGGGACAGTGGCCAATCAGCCCCAGCATTTT
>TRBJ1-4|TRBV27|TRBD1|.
CASRPGQKNEKLFF
TGTGCCAGCAGGCCGGGACAGAAAAATGAAAAACTGTTTTTT
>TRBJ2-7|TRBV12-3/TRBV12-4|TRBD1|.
CASSLGQGPSF
TGTGCCAGCAGCCTGGGACAGGGTCCTTCCTTC
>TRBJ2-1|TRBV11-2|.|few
CASSFYMVNEQFF
TGTGCCAGCAGCTTTTACATGGTCAATGAGCAGTTCTTC
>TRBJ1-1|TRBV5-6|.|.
CASRGTLNTEAFF
TGTGCCAGCAGAGGGACATTGAACACTGAAGCTTTCTTT
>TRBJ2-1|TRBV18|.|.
CASSPGPNNEQFF
TGTGCCAGCTCACCAGGGCCAAACAATGAGCAGTTCTTC
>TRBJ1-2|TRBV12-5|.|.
CASGLVTPVDYGYTF
TGTGCTAGTGGTTTGGTGACACCGGTGGACTATGGCTACACCTTC
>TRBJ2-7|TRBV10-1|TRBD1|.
CASSVIGTGAYEQYF
TGCGCCAGCAGTGTTATCGGGACAGGTGCCTACGAGCAGTACTTC
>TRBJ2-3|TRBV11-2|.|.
CASSLRGIGEDTQYF
TGTGCCAGCAGCTTAAGAGGGATTGGGGAAGATACGCAGTATTTT
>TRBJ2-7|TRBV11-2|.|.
CASSATVVYEQYF
TGTGCCAGCAGCGCCACAGTAGTCTACGAGCAGTACTTC
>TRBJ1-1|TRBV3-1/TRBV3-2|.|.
CASSIQGEVTEAFF
TGTGCCAGCAGCATACAGGGAGAGGTCACTGAAGCTTTCTTT
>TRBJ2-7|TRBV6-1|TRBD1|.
CASSETFTGNRGTYEQYF
TGTGCCAGCAGTGAAACCTTTACCGGGAACAGGGGTACCTACGAGCAGTACTTC
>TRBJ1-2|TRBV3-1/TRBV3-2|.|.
CASSQVVGSYGYTF
TGTGCCAGCAGCCAAGTCGTGGGGAGCTATGGCTACACCTTC
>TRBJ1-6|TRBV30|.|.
CAWSQPSRGNYNSPLHF
TGTGCCTGGAGCCAGCCCTCCCGGGGAAACTATAATTCACCCCTCCACTTT
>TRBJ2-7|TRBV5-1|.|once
CASSLNGGVTNYEQYF
TGCGCCAGCAGCTTGAATGGAGGGGTAACAAACTACGAGCAGTACTTC
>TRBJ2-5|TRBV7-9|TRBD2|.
CASVKTSERGETQYF
TGTGCCAGCGTGAAGACTAGCGAGAGGGGGGAGACCCAGTACTTC
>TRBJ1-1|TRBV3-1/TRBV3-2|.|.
CASSRSTEAFF
TGTGCCAGCAGCCGTAGCACTGAAGCTTTCTTT
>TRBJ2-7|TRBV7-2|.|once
CASHRSPTEQYF
TGTGCCAGCCACAGAAGCCCTACCGAGCAGTACTTC
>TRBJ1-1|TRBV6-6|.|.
CASSYSQTEAFF
TGTGCCAGCAGTTACTCCCAAACTGAAGCTTTCTTT
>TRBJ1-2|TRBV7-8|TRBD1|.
CASSLTGGEGYTF
TGTGCCAGCAGCTTAACAGGGGGAGAAGGCTACACCTTC
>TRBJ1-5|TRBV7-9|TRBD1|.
CASSLFRTGEFSNQPQHF
TGTGCCAGCAGCTTATTTCGAACAGGGGAATTTAGCAATCAGCCCCAGCATTTT
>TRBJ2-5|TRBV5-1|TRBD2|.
CASSSETSGAQYF
TGCGCCAGCAGCTCTGAGACTAGCGGGGCCCAGTACTTC
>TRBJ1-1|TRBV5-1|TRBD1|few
CASSRAAGTEGGAFF
TGCGCCAGCAGCCGGGCGGCGGGGACAGAGGGTGGTGCTTTCTTT
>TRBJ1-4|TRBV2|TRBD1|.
CASGQVINEKLFF
TGTGCCAGCGGACAGGTTATCAATGAAAAACTGTTTTTT
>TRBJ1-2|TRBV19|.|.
CASSMRWSLQGLNYGYTF
TGTGCCAGTAGTATGCGCTGGTCACTACAGGGCCTCAACTATGGCTACACCTTC
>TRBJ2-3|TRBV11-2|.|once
CASSLSFTDTQYF
TGTGCCAGCAGCTTGTCTTTCACAGATACGCAGTATTTT
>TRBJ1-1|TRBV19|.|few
CASSEPGHEAFF
TGTGCCAGTAGTGAACCGGGACACGAAGCTTTCTTT
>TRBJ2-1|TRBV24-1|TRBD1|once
CATSDSGQGAADEQFF
TGTGCCACCAGTGACTCGGGACAGGGGGCAGCCGATGAGCAGTTCTTC
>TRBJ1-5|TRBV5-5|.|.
CASSVAPGGNQPQHF
TGTGCCAGCAGCGTGGCCCCAGGCGGCAATCAGCCCCAGCATTTT
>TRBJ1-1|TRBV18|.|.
CASSPSEAIEAFF
TGTGCCAGCTCACCATCGGAGGCAATCGAAGCTTTCTTT
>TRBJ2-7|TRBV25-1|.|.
CASSEGVPVGDEQYF
TGTGCCAGCAGTGAAGGGGTGCCTGTGGGAGACGAGCAGTACTTC
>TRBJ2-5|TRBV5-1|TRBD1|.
CASCRTGEETQYF
TGCGCCAGCTGTAGGACAGGGGAAGAGACCCAGTACTTC
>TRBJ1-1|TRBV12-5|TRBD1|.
CASGLVGTGTGAFMNTEAFF
TGTGCTAGTGGTTTGGTGGGTACCGGGACAGGGGCATTCATGAACACTGAAGCTTTCTTT
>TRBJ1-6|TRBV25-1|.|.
CASSGGSAYNSPLHF
TGTGCCAGCAGTGGAGGGAGCGCCTATAATTCACCCCTCCACTTT
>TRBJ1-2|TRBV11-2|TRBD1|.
CASRRLRSGTGHGYTF
TGTGCCAGCAGGCGCCTGCGCTCCGGGACAGGACATGGCTACACCTTC
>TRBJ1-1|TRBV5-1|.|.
CASSLGGSNTEAFF
TGCGCCAGCAGCTTGGGGGGCTCTAACACTGAAGCTTTCTTT
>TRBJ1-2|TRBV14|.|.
CASSQDPLGDHGYTF
TGTGCCAGCAGCCAAGATCCCCTCGGGGATCATGGCTACACCTTC
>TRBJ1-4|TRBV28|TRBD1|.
CASSSNPGTANEKLFF
TGTGCCAGCAGTTCCAACCCCGGGACAGCAAATGAAAAACTGTTTTTT
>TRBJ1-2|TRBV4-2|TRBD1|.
CASSQVVQGAGYGYTF
TGTGCCAGCAGCCAAGTAGTTCAGGGGGCTGGTTATGGCTACACCTTC
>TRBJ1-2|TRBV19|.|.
CAIGGSSSVEGYTF
TGTGCCATCGGTGGGAGTTCATCTGTGGAGGGCTACACCTTC
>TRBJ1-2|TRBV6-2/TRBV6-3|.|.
CASSYGRGYGYTF
TGTGCCAGCAGTTACGGCAGGGGCTATGGCTACACCTTC
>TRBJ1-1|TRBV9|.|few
CASSVGGGESTEAFF
TGTGCCAGCAGCGTAGGTGGGGGCGAGAGCACTGAAGCTTTCTTT